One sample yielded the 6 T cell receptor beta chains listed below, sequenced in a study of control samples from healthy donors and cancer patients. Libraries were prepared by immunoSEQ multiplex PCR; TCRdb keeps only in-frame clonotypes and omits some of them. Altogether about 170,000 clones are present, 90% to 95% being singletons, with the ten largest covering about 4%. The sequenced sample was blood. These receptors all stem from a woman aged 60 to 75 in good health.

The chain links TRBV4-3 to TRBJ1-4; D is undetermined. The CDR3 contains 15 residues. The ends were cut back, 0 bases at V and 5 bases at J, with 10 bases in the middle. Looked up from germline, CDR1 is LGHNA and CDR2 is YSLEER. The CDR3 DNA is TGCGCCAGCAGCCAAGATCGTCAGGAAAATGAAAAACTGTTTTTT. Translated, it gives CASSQDRQENEKLFF.

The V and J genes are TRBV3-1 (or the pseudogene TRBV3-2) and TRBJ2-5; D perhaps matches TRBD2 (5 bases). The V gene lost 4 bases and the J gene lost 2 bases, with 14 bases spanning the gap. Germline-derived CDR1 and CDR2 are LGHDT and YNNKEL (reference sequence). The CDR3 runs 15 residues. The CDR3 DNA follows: TGTGCCAGCAGCCTCCGCCCAGGAGGACAAGAGACCCAGTACTTC. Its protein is CASSLRPGGQETQYF.

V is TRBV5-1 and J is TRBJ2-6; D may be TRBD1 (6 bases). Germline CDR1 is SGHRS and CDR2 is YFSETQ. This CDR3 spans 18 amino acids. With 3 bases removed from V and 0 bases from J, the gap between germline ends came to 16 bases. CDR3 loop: CASSSQGHLISGANVLTF. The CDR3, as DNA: TGCGCCAGCAGCTCGCAGGGACATCTGATCTCTGGGGCCAACGTCCTGACTTTC.

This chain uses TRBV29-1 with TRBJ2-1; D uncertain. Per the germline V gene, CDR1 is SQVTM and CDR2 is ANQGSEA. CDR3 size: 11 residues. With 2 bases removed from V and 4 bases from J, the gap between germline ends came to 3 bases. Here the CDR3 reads CSVERYNEQFF. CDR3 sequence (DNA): TGCAGCGTTGAAAGGTACAATGAGCAGTTCTTC.

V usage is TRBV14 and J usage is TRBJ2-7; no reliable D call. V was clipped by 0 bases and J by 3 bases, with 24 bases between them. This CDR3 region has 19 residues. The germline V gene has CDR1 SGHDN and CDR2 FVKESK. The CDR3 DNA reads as TGTGCCAGCAGCCAAGATCGTGGGAAAAGGCCGCCCCAAGTCTACGAGCAGTACTTC. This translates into CASSQDRGKRPPQVYEQYF.

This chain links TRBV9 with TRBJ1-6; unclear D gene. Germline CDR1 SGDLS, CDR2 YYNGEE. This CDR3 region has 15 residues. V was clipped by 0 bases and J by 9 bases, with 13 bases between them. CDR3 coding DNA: TGTGCCAGCAGCGTAGATAGGGCGCGGAGTTCACCCCTCCACTTT. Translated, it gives CASSVDRARSSPLHF.